This record concerns one TCR beta chain sequence. It has no known antigen specificity. Within one base of it there is no much larger clone, and no base qualities were kept. Reading the germline V gene (reference sequence) gives CDR1 MNHEY and CDR2 SMNVEV. The CDR3, from cysteine to phenylalanine, totals 13 residues. CDR3 DNA is the only sequence kept; it has 39 bases, read in frame from the first base. Germline trimming amounts to 7 bases on V and 3 bases on J, with 6 as the count of junction bases outside the gene matches. Collaborating institutions collected whole blood in K2EDTA tubes following their own protocols. Collaborator samples were shipped for TCRbeta analysis as frozen whole blood, isolated PBMCs, or DNA extracted from either sample type. The sample belongs to a study of blood T cell repertoires in COVID-19 (dated by TCRdb to 2018 to 2020). Study-level background: Samples from collaborators originated in the United States, Italy and Spain and spanned both the acute and convalescent phases of COVID-19. The prospective study material was composed of cDNA or gDNA derived from T cells, B-cell-depleted T cells, or PBMCs. The dataset comprised deeply sampled blood TCRbeta repertoires from subjects exposed to, actively infected with, or recovered from COVID-19. The repertoires were released in a freely available public database intended as a resource for research on the immune response to SARS-CoV-2. Samples were obtained from the ongoing ImmuneRACE study (first 160 participants) and from about 1,300 subjects provided by 6 global collaborators. Sample metadata almost always included a de-identified subject ID, COVID-19 status, age in years and sex. Where HLA class I and class II types were available, the types were taken from metadata supplied by the sample provider, not from assay-based typing.

TCRbeta CDR3 regions were amplified from genomic DNA using the immunoSEQ Assay, a bias-controlled multiplex PCR. The study's own analysis went as follows. Within the assay, amplification of reference gene primers was used to estimate how many nucleated cells each sample contained. To quantify the absolute abundance of each unique TCRbeta CDR3 rearrangement, sequence reads were collapsed and filtered. For each sample, productive Simpson clonality was calculated as the square root of Simpson's diversity index over productive rearrangements. TCRdb took this table from immuneACCESS and kept in-frame rearrangements with V and J called. Such tables lack part of the clones; where checked against another copy, unresolved V genes explain under half of the gap, and the rest is unexplained. Clone size and V and J calls were adopted from that table, with D and trimming inferred from the DNA. Counted in this sample were about 44,000 clones; around nine tenths of them appeared once. The ten largest clones add up to 1% to 1.5% of the sample.

The paper's findings and limits, for the study overall: Clinical and demographic metadata were provided uncurated, with the amount varying by source and participant.

Rearrangement joined TRBV27 to TRBJ2-7; 7 bases in the junction line up with TRBD1. Sequenced input: peripheral blood. The clonotype comes from a woman aged 40-49 years with acute or convalescent COVID-19. This receptor carries the CDR3 CASTRTGFYEQYF. The DNA reads as follows: TGTGCCAGCACCAGGACAGGCTTCTACGAGCAGTACTTC.